The clone carrying this TCR beta chain showed up just a few times. The antigen remains undetermined. Amplified regions were TCR beta CDR3 sequences from RNA transcripts. An initial round of RT-PCR targeting the TCR CDR3 relied on the HTBI primer set. TCRdb re-called the multiplex PCR reads with MiXCR, one entry per CDR3 protein. The data show under 400,000 distinct CDR3 sequences, less than 20% seen once. In patients aged 18 to 65, hyperthyroidism was newly diagnosed, with duration under 2 months. V lost 5 bases, J lost 3 bases, and 9 bases lay in between. Looked up from germline, CDR1 is GTSNPN and CDR2 is SVGIG (reference sequence). This CDR3 spans 12 amino acids. The data were obtained in a study of T cells in Graves' hyperthyroidism and ophthalmopathy. Notes on the study in general: The majority of expanded thyroid clonotypes above 0.001 also appeared in blood. A model of 13 V-J pairs discriminated ophthalmopathy from stable hyperthyroidism.

Sequenced sample: blood. The chain uses TRBV30 and TRBJ2-3; D perhaps matches TRBD1 (5 bases). The source of this sequence is a woman in her late teens or twenties with Graves' hyperthyroidism that later progressed to Graves' ophthalmopathy. This CDR3 reads CAWGQNTDTQYF. CDR3 nucleotides: TGTGCCTGGGGACAAAATACAGATACGCAGTATTTT.